This passage covers 14 T cell receptor beta chains from one sample sequenced in a study of blood T cell repertoires in COVID-19. The protocol was immunoSEQ multiplex PCR, while the TCRdb copy is restricted to in-frame clones and leaves out a portion. The table has about 140,000 clones, about 90% seen once. The material sequenced was peripheral blood. Every receptor here comes from a woman aged 80 or older with acute or convalescent COVID-19.

The chain uses TRBV9 and TRBJ1-2, with D perhaps TRBD1 (6 bases). This CDR3 has 14 residues. Germline CDR1 reads SGDLS; CDR2 reads YYNGEE. Trimming took off 3 bases at V and 8 bases at J, with 17 bases between the two ends. The CDR3 is CASSEAGRGLGYTF. DNA for the CDR3: TGTGCCAGCAGCGAGGCCGGCAGGGGTCTGGGCTACACCTTC.

The chain couples TRBV19 to TRBJ2-3, with 9 bases identical to TRBD1. J gave up 6 bases and V 8 bases, and 12 bases lay outside the gene matches. This CDR3 is 15 amino acids long. Germline V lookup: CDR1 LNHDA, CDR2 SQIVND (reference sequence). This CDR3 reads CASSGTGPVVDTQYF. The CDR3, as DNA: TGTGCCAGTTCCGGGACAGGGCCCGTCGTGGATACGCAGTATTTT.

CDR3: CASSQPGSEQFF. The CDR3 DNA reads TGTGCCAGCAGCCAGCCGGGGAGTGAGCAGTTCTTC. The chain combines TRBV3-1 (or the pseudogene TRBV3-2) with TRBJ2-1; TRBD2 might be the D (5 bases). Trimming removed 3 bases from V and 9 bases from J, with 9 bases in between. Germline V gene sequence: CDR1 LGHDT, CDR2 YNNKEL (reference sequence). The CDR3 consists of 12 residues.

The chain has TRBV19 and TRBJ2-1; perhaps TRBD1 as D (6 bases). CDR1 and CDR2 from the germline V gene are LNHDA and SQIVND (reference sequence). CDR3 size: 12 residues. V lost 3 bases and J 7 bases, leaving 7 bases between the germline ends. The CDR3 DNA follows: TGTGCCAGTAGTATCAGGGGTAATGAGCAGTTCTTC. It translates to CASSIRGNEQFF.

The chain joins TRBV5-4 to TRBJ1-2, with 9 bases matching TRBD1. Germline V gene sequence: CDR1 SGHNT, CDR2 YYREEE (reference sequence). V dropped 4 bases and J dropped 5; count of bases not matched to a gene: 9. The CDR3 runs 15 residues. The CDR3: CASSQPGQGGYGYTF. For the CDR3, the DNA is TGTGCCAGCAGCCAACCGGGACAGGGTGGGTATGGCTACACCTTC.

This clone was detected only a few times. The rearrangement joins TRBV7-2 to TRBJ2-7; TRBD1 matches at 8 bases. This CDR3 is built from 14 residues. Germline CDR1 reads SGHTA; CDR2 reads FQGNSA. V lost 6 bases, J lost 5 bases, and 9 bases stayed unmatched. The CDR3 DNA reads TGTGCCAGCAGAAAGGGACAGGAAGGCGACGAGCAGTACTTC. It yields the protein CASRKGQEGDEQYF. Looking up the rest from reference TRBV7-2 and TRBJ2-7 gives the full variable domain: GAGVSQSPSNKVTEKGKDVELRCDPISGHTALYWYRQSLGQGLEFLIYFQGNSAPDKSGLPSDRFSAERTGGSVSTLTIQRTQQEDSAVYLCASRKGQEGDEQYFGPGTRLTVT.

This chain joins TRBV7-9 and TRBJ2-1, with D tentatively TRBD1 (5 bases). Germline V gene lookup returns CDR1 SEHNR and CDR2 FQNEAQ (reference sequence). The CDR3 is 13 residues long. V shed 7 bases and J shed 0 bases, with 7 bases lying between them. CDR3 protein: CASIGDSYNEQFF. CDR3 nucleotide sequence: TGTGCCAGCATAGGGGACTCCTACAATGAGCAGTTCTTC.

This chain connects TRBV19 to TRBJ1-4, with TRBD1 identical over 11 bases. The CDR3 runs to 15 residues. CDR1 is LNHDA, CDR2 SQIVND, per germline (reference sequence). The trim removed 5 bases at V and 8 bases at J, leaving 7 bases unmatched. CDR3 in amino acids: CASSPDRGRQEKLFF. CDR3 in DNA: TGTGCCAGTAGTCCGGACAGGGGGCGGCAGGAAAAACTGTTTTTT.

CDR3: CASSSTGQTATNEKLFF. The CDR3 bases are TGTGCCAGCAGCTCCACGGGACAGACAGCAACTAATGAAAAACTGTTTTTT. The chain has TRBV7-8 and TRBJ1-4; 7 bases map to TRBD1. Per the germline V gene, CDR1 is SGHVS and CDR2 is FQNEAQ. CDR3 length: 17 amino acids. V was clipped by 4 bases and J by 0 bases; unmatched bases: 8. Using reference TRBV7-8 and TRBJ1-4 for the parts outside the CDR3, the full variable domain is GAGVSQSPRYKVAKRGQDVALRCDPISGHVSLFWYQQALGQGPEFLTYFQNEAQLDKSGLPSDRFFAERPEGSVSTLKIQRTQQEDSAVYLCASSSTGQTATNEKLFFGSGTQLSVL.

The chain recombines TRBV7-8 with TRBJ1-2, with D tentatively TRBD1 (5 bases). V was shortened by 0 bases and J by 4 bases, with 18 bases between the two germline ends. Germline V lookup: CDR1 SGHVS, CDR2 FQNEAQ. This CDR3 is 17 amino acids long. In DNA form, the CDR3 reads TGTGCCAGCAGCTTAGCGCCACTCGGGGGGGGGAGCTATGGCTACACCTTC. As protein: CASSLAPLGGGSYGYTF.

The chain couples TRBV6-6 to TRBJ2-5; tentatively, D is TRBD2 (5 bases). The CDR3 consists of 15 residues. Germline V gene sequence: CDR1 MNHNY, CDR2 SVGAGI (reference sequence). The V end lost 3 bases, the J end lost 5 bases, and 16 bases lay between the germline ends. This chain's CDR3 is CASSYGGAWRETQYF. The CDR3 nucleotides are TGTGCCAGCAGTTATGGTGGAGCCTGGAGGGAGACCCAGTACTTC.

This chain joins TRBV19 and TRBJ1-2; a possible D gene is TRBD1 (6 bases). The V gene lost 5 bases and the J gene lost 8 bases, with 12 bases spanning the gap. The CDR3 runs to 12 residues. CDR1 is LNHDA and CDR2 is SQIVND in the germline V gene (reference sequence). CDR3 sequence: CASSLGTYGYTF. The CDR3, as DNA: TGTGCCAGTAGTCTCGGGACATACGGCTACACCTTC.

About this clone itself: One junction end does not reproduce the germline sequence, and a read error may be involved. The chain employs TRBV20-1 and TRBJ1-2; 10 bases are a match to TRBD1. CDR3 length equals 10 residues. Germline CDR1 and CDR2: DFQATT and SNEGSKA (reference sequence). CDR3 nucleotides: TGCAGTGTTTCGGACAGGGGGTCCTCCTTC. Translating gives CSVSDRGSSF.

This clone has just one count. This chain links TRBV28 with TRBJ1-2; 8 bases map to TRBD1. The CDR3 has 15 residues. The V segment lost 4 bases and the J segment 7 bases; nucleotides outside the gene matches: 11. Germline-derived CDR1 and CDR2 are MDHEN and SYDVKM. The DNA for the CDR3 is TGTGCCAGCAGTTCCCATCGGACAGGGCTTTTTGGCTACACCTTC. Its translation: CASSSHRTGLFGYTF.